These T cell receptor beta chains were read from a single sample in a study of CD8+CD57+ T cells in acquired aplastic anemia. Using its own MiXCR run on the reads, TCRdb lists one record per CDR3 protein. The table lists roughly 200,000 distinct CDR3 sequences, 65% of them singletons. The specimen was sorted CD4+, CD8+, or CD8+CD57+ T cells (not recorded which) from PBMCs. These receptors originate from a human donor with aplastic anemia. CDR3s include the opening cysteine and the closing phenylalanine or tryptophan. The D gene is left open where the match is weak. The size entry is marked missing in some rows and otherwise reads once, few, many or a size class.

v_call: TRBV20-1; clone_size: NA; d_call: NA; j_call: TRBJ2-1; cdr3_aa: CSASLQTGDEQFF; cdr3_nt: TGCAGTGCTAGTTTGCAGACGGGCGATGAGCAGTTCTTC
v_call: TRBV7-6; clone_size: NA; d_call: NA; j_call: TRBJ1-1; cdr3_aa: CASSQTGGEAFF; cdr3_nt: TGTGCCAGCAGCCAAACCGGGGGTGAAGCTTTCTTT
v_call: TRBV6-2/TRBV6-3; clone_size: many; d_call: NA; j_call: TRBJ2-7; cdr3_aa: CASSYPHYEQYF; cdr3_nt: TGTGCCAGCAGTTACCCCCATTACGAGCAGTACTTC
v_call: TRBV20-1; clone_size: NA; d_call: NA; j_call: TRBJ2-1; cdr3_aa: CSARVQQRYEQFF; cdr3_nt: TGCAGTGCTAGAGTGCAGCAAAGGTATGAGCAGTTCTTC
v_call: TRBV19; clone_size: many; d_call: NA; j_call: TRBJ1-1; cdr3_aa: CASKAFVGLNTEAFF; cdr3_nt: TGTGCCAGTAAGGCATTTGTGGGGCTTAACACTGAAGCTTTCTTT
v_call: TRBV9; clone_size: NA; d_call: NA; j_call: TRBJ2-7; cdr3_aa: CASSGGGHGQYF; cdr3_nt: TGTGCCAGCAGCGGGGGGGGCCACGGGCAGTACTTC
v_call: TRBV6-6; clone_size: NA; d_call: NA; j_call: TRBJ1-2; cdr3_aa: CASIVPEAGAHTF; cdr3_nt: TGTGCCAGCATCGTACCGGAGGCGGGGGCCCACACCTTC
v_call: TRBV6-6; clone_size: NA; d_call: TRBD1; j_call: TRBJ1-2; cdr3_aa: CASTDRGGYTF; cdr3_nt: TGTGCCAGCACCGACAGGGGTGGCTACACCTTC
v_call: TRBV10-3; clone_size: NA; d_call: NA; j_call: TRBJ1-2; cdr3_aa: CAINKGVVYGYTF; cdr3_nt: TGTGCCATAAATAAAGGGGTGGTCTATGGCTACACCTTC
v_call: TRBV25-1; clone_size: NA; d_call: NA; j_call: TRBJ2-2; cdr3_aa: CASTSRVETGELFF; cdr3_nt: TGTGCCAGCACTAGTAGGGTAGAGACCGGGGAGCTGTTTTTT
v_call: TRBV2; clone_size: once; d_call: NA; j_call: TRBJ1-5; cdr3_aa: CASSGGRTSNQPQHF; cdr3_nt: TGTGCCAGCAGTGGGGGCCGGACTAGCAATCAGCCCCAGCATTTT
v_call: TRBV7-8; clone_size: few; d_call: TRBD2; j_call: TRBJ2-7; cdr3_aa: CASSLVGRGNNEQYF; cdr3_nt: TGTGCCAGCAGCTTAGTAGGGCGGGGGAACAACGAGCAGTACTTC
v_call: TRBV10-3; clone_size: NA; d_call: NA; j_call: TRBJ2-3; cdr3_aa: CAIGSGITDTQYF; cdr3_nt: TGTGCCATCGGGAGCGGAATCACAGATACGCAGTATTTT
v_call: TRBV7-2; clone_size: NA; d_call: NA; j_call: TRBJ2-1; cdr3_aa: CASSLAGAGLNEQFF; cdr3_nt: TGTGCCAGCAGCTTAGCGGGGGCAGGGCTCAATGAGCAGTTCTTC
v_call: TRBV7-9; clone_size: once; d_call: TRBD2; j_call: TRBJ2-1; cdr3_aa: CATSRAGTTYNEQFF; cdr3_nt: TGTGCCACCAGCAGAGCGGGAACGACCTACAATGAGCAGTTCTTC
v_call: TRBV24-1; clone_size: once; d_call: NA; j_call: TRBJ2-2; cdr3_aa: CATSDFLTGELFF; cdr3_nt: TGTGCCACCAGTGATTTTCTGACCGGGGAGCTGTTTTTT
v_call: TRBV7-8; clone_size: few; d_call: NA; j_call: TRBJ1-6; cdr3_aa: CASSLDIIQPLHF; cdr3_nt: TGTGCCAGCAGCTTAGACATAATTCAGCCCCTCCACTTT
v_call: TRBV24-1; clone_size: NA; d_call: NA; j_call: TRBJ2-1; cdr3_aa: CATSDPGAGAYNEQFF; cdr3_nt: TGTGCCACCAGTGATCCCGGGGCAGGGGCTTACAATGAGCAGTTCTTC
v_call: TRBV10-3; clone_size: few; d_call: TRBD1; j_call: TRBJ2-1; cdr3_aa: CAINEGQGRVGEQFF; cdr3_nt: TGTGCCATCAATGAGGGACAGGGTAGAGTAGGTGAGCAGTTCTTC
v_call: TRBV6-5; clone_size: NA; d_call: NA; j_call: TRBJ2-7; cdr3_aa: CASSYSILDSYEQYF; cdr3_nt: TGTGCCAGCAGTTACTCGATCCTGGACTCCTACGAGCAGTACTTC
v_call: TRBV29-1; clone_size: NA; d_call: TRBD1; j_call: TRBJ1-1; cdr3_aa: CSIQGPTGGQAFF; cdr3_nt: TGCAGCATACAGGGACCGACAGGGGGCCAAGCTTTCTTT
v_call: TRBV20-1; clone_size: NA; d_call: NA; j_call: TRBJ1-1; cdr3_aa: CSASGPPHTEAFF; cdr3_nt: TGCAGTGCTTCGGGTCCGCCCCACACTGAAGCTTTCTTT
v_call: TRBV7-9; clone_size: NA; d_call: NA; j_call: TRBJ2-5; cdr3_aa: CASSREPAGTGEETQYF; cdr3_nt: TGTGCCAGCAGTCGAGAACCAGCCGGGACCGGGGAAGAGACCCAGTACTTC
v_call: TRBV9; clone_size: once; d_call: TRBD1; j_call: TRBJ2-2; cdr3_aa: CASSVGQGYTGELFF; cdr3_nt: TGTGCCAGCAGCGTAGGACAGGGGTATACCGGGGAGCTGTTTTTT
v_call: TRBV7-2; clone_size: NA; d_call: NA; j_call: TRBJ2-2; cdr3_aa: CASGGAQSGELFF; cdr3_nt: TGTGCCAGTGGGGGCGCACAGTCCGGGGAGCTGTTTTTT